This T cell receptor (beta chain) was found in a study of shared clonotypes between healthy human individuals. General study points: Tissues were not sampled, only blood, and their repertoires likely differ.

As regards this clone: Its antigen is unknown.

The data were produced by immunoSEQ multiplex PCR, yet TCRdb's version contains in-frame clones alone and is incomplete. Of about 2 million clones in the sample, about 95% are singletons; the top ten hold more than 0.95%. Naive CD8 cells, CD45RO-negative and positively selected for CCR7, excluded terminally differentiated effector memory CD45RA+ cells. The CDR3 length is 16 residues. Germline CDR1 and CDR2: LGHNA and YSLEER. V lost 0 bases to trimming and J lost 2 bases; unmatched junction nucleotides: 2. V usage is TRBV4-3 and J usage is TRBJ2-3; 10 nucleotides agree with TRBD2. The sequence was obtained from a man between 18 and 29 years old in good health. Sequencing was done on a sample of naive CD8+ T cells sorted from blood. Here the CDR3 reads CASSQELAGFTDTQYF. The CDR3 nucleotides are TGCGCCAGCAGCCAAGAACTAGCGGGATTCACAGATACGCAGTATTTT.